This T cell receptor (beta chain) was captured by sequencing in a study of T cells in tuberculosis (dated by TCRdb to between 2017 and 2018). Describing the broader study: In the study, CD1B tetramers and high-throughput TCR immunosequencing were combined to characterize T cells specific for the mycobacterial lipid antigen glucose monomycolate (GMM). A South African clinical cohort compared IGRA-negative adolescents, IGRA-positive adolescents with latent tuberculosis and adults with active tuberculosis, ten per group.

The study at large found these results: Shorter CDR3-alpha lengths in active tuberculosis patients partly drove the smaller NN-distances, and the TCR-beta difference was not statistically significant. With the diverse GMM-specific repertoire as input, a classifier achieved around 90% accuracy (AUROC 0.75 to 0.95), whereas GEM motif frequencies as input gave 70% accuracy. Which clinical samples got chosen depended on the availability of cryopreserved specimens, and the active tuberculosis cases were adults, whereas the controls were adolescents. Compared with IGRA-negative controls, TCR-alpha repertoires from active tuberculosis had smaller mean NN-distances to GMM-specific TCRs, which suggests that these TCRs underwent clonal expansion.

Concerning this clone itself: It has no known antigen specificity. No much larger clonotype is one base removed from it; base qualities were not supplied.

The cysteine opens and the phenylalanine closes a CDR3 of 14 amino acids. Kept here is only the CDR3 DNA, which spans 42 bases and is read in frame from base 1. From the germline V gene, CDR1 is SGHVS and CDR2 is FQNEAQ. Trimming takes 1 base from V and 1 base from J, and the germline ends sit 8 bases apart. At study entry, adolescents were screened for latent tuberculosis infection by tuberculin skin test and QuantiFERON-TB GOLD In-Tube IGRA. Immunosequencing of unsorted cryopreserved PBMC covered, on average, about 93,000 T cells per clinical donor. Eleven high schools in the Worcester region of the Western Cape, South Africa, served as enrollment sites for adolescents aged 12 to 18 years. About ten M. tuberculosis-infected adolescents and ten uninfected adolescents, matched for age and sex, were selected. PBMC from adolescents were isolated by density centrifugation from freshly drawn heparinized blood and were then cryopreserved.

TCR libraries were generated with the immunoSEQ multiplex PCR assay, using TCR-beta and/or TCR-alpha/delta assays for each sample. The amplified TCR libraries were sequenced on the Illumina high-throughput platform. On the study's bioinformatics: Clustering and dimensionality reduction relied on pairwise TCRdist distances among GMM-specific receptors from T cells that were either sorted ex vivo or expanded in vitro. Each clinical repertoire was assigned a mean NN-distance score, defined as the average TCRdist to the nearest 10% of tetramer-positive reference sequences. GEM TCR motif frequency was calculated as the fraction of unique TCRs that matched known GEM sequences by V/J usage and CDR3 length. Linear discriminant analysis with leave-one-out cross-validation, implemented in scikit-learn, was used to classify active tuberculosis. The table was pulled from immuneACCESS by TCRdb, which kept in-frame rearrangements only. Such tables lose some clones; where checked, under half of the loss comes from unresolved V genes, and the rest has no known cause. V and J calls and clone size follow that table, whereas D and trimming were derived from the DNA. Within this sample are about 43,000 clones, with about 95% of them counted one time only. Roughly 3.6% of the sample belongs to the ten largest clones.

The sequence is built from TRBV7-8 and TRBJ2-7, with no reliable assignment of the D segment. The clonotype comes from a donor aged 10 to 29 with latent tuberculosis or without tuberculosis infection. The sample consisted of PBMCs. The CDR3: CASSLVRFSYEQYF. Here is the DNA: TGTGCCAGCAGCTTAGTTCGGTTTTCCTACGAGCAGTACTTC.